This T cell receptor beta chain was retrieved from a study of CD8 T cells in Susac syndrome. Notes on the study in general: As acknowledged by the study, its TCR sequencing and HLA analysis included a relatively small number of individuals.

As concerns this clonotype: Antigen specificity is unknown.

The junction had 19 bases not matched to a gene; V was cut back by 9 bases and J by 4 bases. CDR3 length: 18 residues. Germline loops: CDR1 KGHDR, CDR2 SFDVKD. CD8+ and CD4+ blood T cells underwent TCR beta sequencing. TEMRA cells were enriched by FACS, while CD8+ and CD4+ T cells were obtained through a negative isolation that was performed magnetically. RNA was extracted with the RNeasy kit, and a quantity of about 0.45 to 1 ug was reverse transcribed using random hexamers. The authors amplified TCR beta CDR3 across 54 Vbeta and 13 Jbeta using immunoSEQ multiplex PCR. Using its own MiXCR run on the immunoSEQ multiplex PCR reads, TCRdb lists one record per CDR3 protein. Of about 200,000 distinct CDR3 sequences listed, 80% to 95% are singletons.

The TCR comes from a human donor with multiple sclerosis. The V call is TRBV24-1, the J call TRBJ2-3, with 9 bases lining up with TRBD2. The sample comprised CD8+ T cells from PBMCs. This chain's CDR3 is CATGGIAGASLRADTQYF. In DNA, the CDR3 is TGTGCCACCGGCGGCATAGCGGGAGCCTCCCTTCGGGCAGATACGCAGTATTTT.